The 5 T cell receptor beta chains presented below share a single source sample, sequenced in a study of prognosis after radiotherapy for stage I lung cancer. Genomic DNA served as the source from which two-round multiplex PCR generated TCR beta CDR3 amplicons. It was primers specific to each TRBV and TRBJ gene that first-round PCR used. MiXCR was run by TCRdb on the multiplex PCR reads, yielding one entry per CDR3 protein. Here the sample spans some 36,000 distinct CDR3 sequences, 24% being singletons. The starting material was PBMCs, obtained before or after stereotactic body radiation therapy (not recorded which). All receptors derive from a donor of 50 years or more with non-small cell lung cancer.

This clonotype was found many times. The CDR3 spells CASSEARDRGRVGSNQPQHF. The CDR3 DNA follows: TGTGCCAGCAGTGAAGCCCGGGACAGGGGGCGCGTGGGAAGCAATCAGCCCCAGCATTTT. The rearrangement uses TRBV6-4 and TRBJ1-5; 12 nucleotides match TRBD1. The germline CDR1 and CDR2 sequences are MRHNA and SNTAGT. This CDR3 has 20 residues. The V and J ends lost 3 bases and 1 base, in that order; junction bases with no gene match: 13.

CDR3 bases: TGCGCCAGCAGCTGGGAACGACGGGACAGTTCGTCTAATTCACCCCTCCACTTT. Its translation: CASSWERRDSSSNSPLHF. The chain joins TRBV5-1 to TRBJ1-6; 7 bases are a match to TRBD1. The CDR3 is made up of 18 amino acids. Looked up from germline, CDR1 is SGHRS and CDR2 is YFSETQ. V shed 3 bases and J 6 bases; nucleotides not matched to a gene: 15.

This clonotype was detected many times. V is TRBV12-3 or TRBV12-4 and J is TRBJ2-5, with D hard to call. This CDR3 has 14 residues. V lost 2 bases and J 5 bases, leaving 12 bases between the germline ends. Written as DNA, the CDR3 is TGTGCCAGCAGTTTACGGGCCCTAGACGAGACCCAGTACTTC. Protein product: CASSLRALDETQYF.

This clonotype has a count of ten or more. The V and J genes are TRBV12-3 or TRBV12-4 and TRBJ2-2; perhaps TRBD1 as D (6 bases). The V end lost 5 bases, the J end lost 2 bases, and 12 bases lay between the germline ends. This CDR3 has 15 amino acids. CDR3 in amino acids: CASSRQDFNTGELFF. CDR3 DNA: TGTGCCAGCAGTCGACAGGATTTCAACACCGGGGAGCTGTTTTTT.

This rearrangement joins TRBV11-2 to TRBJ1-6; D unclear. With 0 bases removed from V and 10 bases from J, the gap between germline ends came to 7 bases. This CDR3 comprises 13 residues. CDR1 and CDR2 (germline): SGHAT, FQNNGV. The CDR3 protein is CASSLDRLSPLHF. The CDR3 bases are TGTGCCAGCAGCTTAGATCGGTTATCACCCCTCCACTTT.